This T cell receptor (beta chain) was sequenced during a study of blood T cell repertoires in COVID-19. Overall study context: The samples span acute and convalescent COVID-19 from the United States, Italy and Spain. Sample material is recorded as cDNA or gDNA derived from T cells, B-cell-depleted T cells, or PBMCs.

With 3 bases clipped from V and 4 bases from J, the junction kept 13 bases outside the gene matches. CDR3 length: 16 residues. CDR1 and CDR2 from the germline V gene are GTSNPN and SVGIG (reference sequence). Everyone who took part was roughly 18 to 95 years old, and they came from 24 US areas. Two negative PCRs, clearance, or symptom resolution were required of recovered Cohort 3 donors. TCRdb's copy holds only in-frame clones and misses some; the assay was immunoSEQ multiplex PCR. This sample carries about 160,000 clones, 82% of them seen once, and the ten largest clones take about a sixth. The clonotype comes from a man in his 60s who had recovered from COVID-19. Source material: PBMCs or T cells enriched from blood (not recorded which). This chain links TRBV30 with TRBJ2-7; 9 bases align to TRBD1. The CDR3 sequence is CAWSAPRDRAGYEQYF. In DNA, the CDR3 is TGTGCCTGGAGCGCGCCCCGGGACAGGGCGGGATACGAGCAGTACTTC.